Following are 3 T cell receptor beta chains from one sample sequenced in a study of T-cell memory formation after mild COVID-19. Each CDR3 protein is one row after TCRdb ran MiXCR on the 5' RACE reads. The sample yields about 430,000 distinct CDR3 sequences, around 17% seen once. Sample: PBMCs or a T cell subset sorted from them (not recorded which). These TCRs come from a man in his late teens or twenties who had mild COVID-19 (a few samples of this study predate the infection). Cell type and time point are not known.

The chain joins TRBV6-4 to TRBJ2-1; D gene uncertain. This CDR3 region has 14 residues. Germline V gene sequence: CDR1 MRHNA, CDR2 SNTAGT. V gave up 4 bases and J gave up 9 bases, with 16 bases separating them. CDR3: CASSARFGLGEQFF. The CDR3 DNA sequence: TGTGCCAGCAGTGCAAGGTTCGGGTTGGGTGAGCAGTTCTTC.

DNA of the CDR3: TGTGCCAGCAGTTTAGAGGCGCGGATACTACCCAGGAGGGGCACAGATACGCAGTATTTT. It translates to CASSLEARILPRRGTDTQYF. The rearrangement joins TRBV27 to TRBJ2-3; D perhaps matches TRBD2 (6 bases). The CDR3 consists of 20 residues. Germline V gives CDR1 MNHEY, CDR2 SMNVEV (reference sequence). The ends were cut back, 2 bases at V and 1 base at J, with 25 bases in the middle.

This sequence joins TRBV27 and TRBJ2-3; 8 bases align to TRBD1. The germline V gene has CDR1 MNHEY and CDR2 SMNVEV (reference sequence). The CDR3 spans 15 residues. V trimming: 5 bases; J trimming: 3 bases; junction bases outside the gene matches: 7. CDR3 amino acids: CASSNQGARTDTQYF. The CDR3 nucleotides are TGTGCCAGCAGTAATCAGGGGGCTCGGACAGATACGCAGTATTTT.